Below are 31 T cell receptor beta chains sequenced from a single sample in a study of OX40 agonist ivuxolimab in advanced cancers. Sequencing was performed with immunoSEQ multiplex PCR; in TCRdb, only in-frame clones are kept and a portion is missing. The sample lists about 82,000 clones, over 80% occurring once. Sequences were derived from CD4+ or CD8+ T cells sorted from blood, sampled in a trial of the OX40 agonist ivuxolimab. All receptors derive from an adult with an advanced solid tumor such as melanoma, head and neck, liver or kidney cancer.

The CDR3 spells CASSERWDRSYTF. The CDR3, as DNA: TGTGCCAGCAGTGAAAGGTGGGACAGGAGCTACACCTTC. This chain uses TRBV2 with TRBJ1-2, with 8 nucleotides matching TRBD1. This CDR3 spans 13 amino acids. Germline CDR1 and CDR2: SNHLY and FYNNEI. The junction had 5 bases not matched to a gene; V was cut back by 2 bases and J by 9 bases.

The chain recombines TRBV7-2 with TRBJ2-5; a possible D gene is TRBD1 (6 bases). The CDR3 extends over 14 amino acids. The ends were cut back, 5 bases at V and 5 bases at J, with 15 bases in the middle. The V gene's germline CDR1 is SGHTA and CDR2 FQGNSA. The CDR3 loop is CASSRGGGSETQYF. The DNA for the CDR3 is TGTGCCAGCAGCCGAGGTGGGGGCAGCGAGACCCAGTACTTC. The full variable domain, with the rest looked up from reference TRBV7-2 and TRBJ2-5, is GAGVSQSPSNKVTEKGKDVELRCDPISGHTALYWYRQSLGQGLEFLIYFQGNSAPDKSGLPSDRFSAERTGGSVSTLTIQRTQQEDSAVYLCASSRGGGSETQYFGPGTRLLVL.

The chain recombines TRBV7-9 with TRBJ1-1, with D perhaps TRBD1 (5 bases). Trimming took 4 bases from V and 5 from J, leaving 14 bases between them. CDR1 and CDR2 from the germline V gene are SEHNR and FQNEAQ (reference sequence). The CDR3 runs to 14 residues. CDR3 sequence (DNA): TGTGCCAGCAGCTCCCGCCAGGGTTTGACTGAAGCTTTCTTT. It codes for CASSSRQGLTEAFF. The full variable domain, completed using reference TRBV7-9 and TRBJ1-1, is DTGVSQNPRHKITKRGQNVTFRCDPISEHNRLYWYRQTLGQGPEFLTYFQNEAQLEKSRLLSDRFSAERPKGSFSTLEIQRTEQGDSAMYLCASSSRQGLTEAFFGQGTRLTVV.

V usage is TRBV4-1 and J usage is TRBJ2-1; TRBD1 matches 7 bases. Germline assignment: CDR1 MGHRA and CDR2 YSYEKL. This CDR3 has 20 amino acids. The ends lost 2 bases at V and 0 bases at J; junction bases unmatched: 16. The CDR3 nucleotides are TGCGCCAGCAGCCAAAGGGAAGGAGGAACAGGGGAATTCTCCTACAATGAGCAGTTCTTC. Translation: CASSQREGGTGEFSYNEQFF.

The rearrangement joins TRBV6-4 to TRBJ2-2, with 9 bases aligning to TRBD2. Germline V CDR1 and CDR2: MRHNA, SNTAGT. The CDR3 loop spans 16 amino acids. With 5 bases clipped from V and 0 bases from J, the junction kept 4 bases outside the gene matches. The CDR3 sequence: CASSSIAGANTGELFF. Here the CDR3 DNA reads TGTGCCAGCAGTTCAATAGCGGGGGCGAACACCGGGGAGCTGTTTTTT.

This sequence joins TRBV4-3 and TRBJ2-3, with D possibly matching TRBD1 (6 bases). Germline V gene sequence: CDR1 LGHNA, CDR2 YSLEER. CDR3 length equals 14 residues. With 3 bases removed from V and 0 bases from J, the gap between germline ends came to 7 bases. CDR3 sequence: CASSQGASTDTQYF. As DNA, the CDR3 is TGCGCCAGCAGCCAGGGGGCTAGCACAGATACGCAGTATTTT.

This clone came up once. The rearrangement links TRBV5-4 to TRBJ2-2; D remains ambiguous. CDR3 length equals 16 residues. V shed 3 bases and J shed 5 bases, with 17 bases lying between them. The germline V gene encodes CDR1 SGHNT and CDR2 YYREEE (reference sequence). DNA for the CDR3: TGTGCCAGCAGCTCCCTATCGGGTGGGGTAACCGGGGAGCTGTTTTTT. Residues: CASSSLSGGVTGELFF.

The chain couples TRBV6-4 to TRBJ1-5; D may be TRBD1 (5 bases). CDR1 MRHNA and CDR2 SNTAGT come from the germline V gene. The CDR3 totals 14 residues. The V end was cut by 11 bases, the J end by 5 bases, with 19 bases between. Here the CDR3 reads CAFGGRDLDQPQHF. CDR3 sequence (DNA): TGTGCCTTTGGGGGGAGGGATTTGGATCAGCCCCAGCATTTT.

V is TRBV7-8 and J is TRBJ1-1, with D uncertain. Germline V gene data show CDR1 as SGHVS and CDR2 as FQNEAQ. The V end lost 3 bases, the J end lost 5 bases, and 16 bases lay between the germline ends. The CDR3 totals 15 residues. This CDR3 reads CASSFSAVLGTEAFF. CDR3 sequence (DNA): TGTGCCAGCAGCTTCTCTGCCGTACTCGGGACTGAAGCTTTCTTT.

The V and J genes are TRBV7-3 and TRBJ2-7, with 11 nucleotides matching TRBD2. Per germline, CDR1 SGHTA and CDR2 FQGTGA. This CDR3 is 15 amino acids long. J lost 1 base, V lost 5 bases, and 4 bases had no gene match. The CDR3 DNA reads as TGTGCCAGCAGCAAACTAGCGGGAGCATCCTACGAGCAGTACTTC. The encoded protein is CASSKLAGASYEQYF.

This sequence joins TRBV7-2 and TRBJ1-6, with a possible D match to TRBD1 (6 bases). The CDR3 contains 16 residues. Between the trimmed V and J ends, which lost 3 bases and 9 bases, there was a span of 18 bases. Germline V gene lookup returns CDR1 SGHTA and CDR2 FQGNSA. CDR3 protein: CASSLRGGGQGSPLHF. The CDR3 coding sequence is TGTGCCAGCAGCTTGAGGGGAGGGGGACAAGGTTCACCCCTCCACTTT.

The chain is built from TRBV5-1 and TRBJ2-1; 8 bases line up with TRBD2. Trimming took 0 bases from V and 10 from J; bases not matched to a gene: 9. Germline CDR1 and CDR2: SGHRS and YFSETQ. The CDR3 extends over 15 amino acids. This CDR3 is CASSLGRSGTREQFF. The CDR3 region has the DNA TGCGCCAGCAGCTTGGGACGTAGCGGGACCCGGGAGCAGTTCTTC. Filled out from reference TRBV5-1 and TRBJ2-1, the complete variable domain reads KAGVTQTPRYLIKTRGQQVTLSCSPISGHRSVSWYQQTPGQGLQFLFEYFSETQRNKGNFPGRFSGRQFSNSRSEMNVSTLELGDSALYLCASSLGRSGTREQFFGPGTRLTVL.

The CDR3 region is CASSQTVGPGYGYTF. The CDR3 bases are TGTGCCAGCAGCCAGACAGTCGGGCCAGGCTATGGCTACACCTTC. This rearrangement joins TRBV14 to TRBJ1-2; weak D call: TRBD1 (5 bases). Germline V gene sequence: CDR1 SGHDN, CDR2 FVKESK. V was trimmed by 3 bases and J by 4 bases, leaving 15 bases between them. CDR3 length: 15 residues.

The V and J genes are TRBV19 and TRBJ1-2, with D maybe TRBD1 (6 bases). Germline V gene sequence: CDR1 LNHDA, CDR2 SQIVND (reference sequence). This CDR3 is 13 amino acids long. Trimming left V 10 bases short and J 4 bases short, with 16 bases between. CDR3 sequence: CATERTDLYGYTF. The CDR3 bases are TGTGCCACAGAGAGGACAGATCTCTATGGCTACACCTTC.

The V gene is TRBV6-6, the J gene TRBJ2-7, with D possibly being TRBD1 (6 bases). Per germline, CDR1 MNHNY and CDR2 SVGAGI (reference sequence). V shed 6 bases and J shed 3 bases, with 9 bases lying between them. The CDR3 length is 12 residues. CDR3 amino acids: CASSIQGYEQYF. CDR3 coding DNA: TGTGCCAGCAGCATACAGGGCTACGAGCAGTACTTC.

The V and J genes are TRBV27 and TRBJ1-4, with TRBD1 matching over 9 bases. The V segment lost 3 bases and the J segment 6 bases; nucleotides outside the gene matches: 2. Germline CDR1 and CDR2: MNHEY and SMNVEV (reference sequence). The CDR3 is made up of 14 amino acids. This CDR3 reads CASSLTGGDEKLFF. The CDR3 region has the DNA TGTGCCAGCAGTTTGACAGGGGGTGATGAAAAACTGTTTTTT.

The gene calls are TRBV9 and TRBJ1-5, with D unclear. The CDR3 totals 12 residues. V was pared by 4 bases and J by 3 bases, with 5 bases between. Germline CDR1 SGDLS, CDR2 YYNGEE. CDR3 sequence: CASSPVNQPQHF. CDR3 coding DNA: TGTGCCAGCAGCCCCGTCAATCAGCCCCAGCATTTT.

Here the CDR3 reads CASSLGTDGNTIYF. In DNA form, the CDR3 reads TGTGCCAGCAGCTTGGGAACAGATGGAAACACCATATATTTT. The chain carries TRBV7-9 and TRBJ1-3; D unclear. The CDR3 consists of 14 residues. Germline CDR1 and CDR2: SEHNR and FQNEAQ (reference sequence). V dropped 3 bases and J dropped 3 bases, with 9 bases sitting between them.

This rearrangement joins TRBV7-2 to TRBJ1-3; D gene unclear. V was shortened by 0 bases and J by 3 bases, with 6 bases between the two germline ends. The germline gives CDR1 SGHTA, CDR2 FQGNSA. The CDR3 extends over 14 amino acids. In DNA form, the CDR3 reads TGTGCCAGCAGCTTAGCTCTCCGTGGAAACACCATATATTTT. Protein sequence: CASSLALRGNTIYF.

V is TRBV7-2 and J is TRBJ2-5, with 8 bases fitting TRBD1. Germline V lookup: CDR1 SGHTA, CDR2 FQGNSA. This CDR3 is built from 17 residues. Losses at the gene ends were 5 bases for V and 7 bases for J; bases not matched to a gene: 18. The CDR3 DNA is TGTGCCAGCAGCGGGAGCAATCAGGGGGCCCCCAGGGGGACCCAGTACTTC. Translation gives CASSGSNQGAPRGTQYF. Drawing the rest from reference TRBV7-2 and TRBJ2-5, the complete variable domain is GAGVSQSPSNKVTEKGKDVELRCDPISGHTALYWYRQSLGQGLEFLIYFQGNSAPDKSGLPSDRFSAERTGGSVSTLTIQRTQQEDSAVYLCASSGSNQGAPRGTQYFGPGTRLLVL.

This sequence joins TRBV7-8 and TRBJ1-2; no clear D gene. CDR3 size: 14 residues. V was pared by 7 bases and J by 1 base, with 13 bases between. The germline CDR1 and CDR2 sequences are SGHVS and FQNEAQ. In nucleotides, the CDR3 is TGTGCCAGCACACAACGACCTTTTAACTATGGCTACACCTTC. Protein: CASTQRPFNYGYTF.

V and J are TRBV10-2 and TRBJ2-5; 8 bases are shared with TRBD2. The CDR3 covers 12 residues. V lost 8 bases to trimming and J lost 3 bases; unmatched junction nucleotides: 2. Germline CDR1 WSHSY, CDR2 SAAADI. For the CDR3, the DNA is TGCGCCAGCTGGCGGGGGGAAGAGACCCAGTACTTC. Translating it yields CASWRGEETQYF.

This chain connects TRBV21-1 to TRBJ2-6; the table names TRBD1, a call not compared with the DNA. TRBV21-1 is shown as a pseudogene. The CDR3 consists of 17 residues. As DNA, the CDR3 is TGTGCCAGCAGCAAAAATAGAGAAGGGGATGGGGCCAACGTCCTGACTTTC. As protein: CASSKNREGDGANVLTF.

V is TRBV29-1 and J is TRBJ2-7; D may be TRBD1 or TRBD2 (5 bases each). Trimming removed 7 bases at V and 2 bases at J, with 12 bases between. The CDR3 is 12 amino acids. CDR1 is SQVTM and CDR2 is ANQGSEA in the germline V gene. The CDR3 DNA is TGCAGCGGGGGACCCCTACCCTACGAGCAGTACTTC. This sequence encodes CSGGPLPYEQYF.

Written as DNA, the CDR3 is TGTGCCAGCAGTGATTCACCATATCATGGCTACACCTTC. The encoded protein is CASSDSPYHGYTF. J is TRBJ1-2 and V is TRBV6-1, with D unclear. CDR1 MNHNS and CDR2 SASEGT come from the germline V gene. V shed 3 bases and J shed 6 bases, with 11 bases lying between them. The CDR3 consists of 13 residues.

The chain links TRBV19 to TRBJ1-2, with D perhaps matching TRBD1 (5 bases). CDR1 is LNHDA, CDR2 SQIVND, per germline (reference sequence). The CDR3 is 16 residues long. V was cut by 5 bases and J by 0 bases, with 16 bases left in between. CDR3 residues: CASSPSGQWANYGYTF. The DNA of the CDR3 is TGTGCCAGTAGTCCCTCGGGGCAATGGGCTAACTATGGCTACACCTTC. Full variable domain (remainder filled in from reference TRBV19 and TRBJ1-2): DGGITQSPKYLFRKEGQNVTLSCEQNLNHDAMYWYRQDPGQGLRLIYYSQIVNDFQKGDIAEGYSVSREKKESFPLTVTSAQKNPTAFYLCASSPSGQWANYGYTFGSGTRLTVV.

CDR3 sequence: CASSLLHNYGYTF. In nucleotides, the CDR3 is TGCGCCAGCAGCTTGCTACATAATTATGGCTACACCTTC. The V and J genes are TRBV5-1 and TRBJ1-2; D unresolved. Germline V gene data show CDR1 as SGHRS and CDR2 as YFSETQ. V lost 1 base and J lost 5, with 9 bases in between. This CDR3 spans 13 amino acids.

This chain joins TRBV6-6 and TRBJ2-1; 12 bases align to TRBD2. Germline V gene lookup returns CDR1 MNHNY and CDR2 SVGAGI (reference sequence). The CDR3 sequence is 15 residues long. V lost 6 bases and J lost 10; bases outside the gene matches: 10. The CDR3 DNA follows: TGTGCCAGCAGACCCCTAGCGGGGGGGCCCAAGGAGCAGTTCTTC. Translated, it gives CASRPLAGGPKEQFF.

The chain combines TRBV5-8 with TRBJ2-3, with D perhaps assigned TRBD1 or TRBD2 (6 bases each). The CDR3 is 13 amino acids. Germline V CDR1 and CDR2: SGHTS, YDEGEE. With 3 bases removed from V and 6 bases from J, the gap between germline ends came to 11 bases. CDR3 DNA: TGTGCCAGCAGCTCCCCGGGGGCGGATACGCAGTATTTT. Protein product: CASSSPGADTQYF.

The V and J genes are TRBV5-1 and TRBJ2-5; 11 bases match TRBD2. CDR1 and CDR2 (germline): SGHRS, YFSETQ. This CDR3 comprises 14 residues. V shed 3 bases and J 5 bases; nucleotides not matched to a gene: 3. CDR3 sequence (DNA): TGCGCCAGCAGCTATTCTAGCGGGGGGGAGACCCAGTACTTC. The encoded protein is CASSYSSGGETQYF.

The chain combines TRBV5-1 with TRBJ2-7; 8 positions agree with TRBD1. V was pared by 4 bases and J by 4 bases, with 10 bases of the junction left unmatched. This CDR3 has 15 amino acids. Germline loops: CDR1 SGHRS, CDR2 YFSETQ. CDR3 DNA sequence: TGCGCCAGCAGCGGTAATCCGGGACAGGCTTACGAGCAGTACTTC. This sequence encodes CASSGNPGQAYEQYF.